A single sample is the source of the 14 T cell receptor beta chains below, sequenced in a study of blood T cell repertoires in COVID-19. Data came from immunoSEQ multiplex PCR; TCRdb stores just in-frame clones and leaves some out. The repertoire includes roughly 140,000 clones, over 75% of them detected once, and around 13% sits in the top ten. Specimen: peripheral blood. The source of these receptors is a man aged 55 to 70 with active or convalescent COVID-19.

The gene calls are TRBV11-2 and TRBJ1-3; D call uncertain. The CDR3 has 13 residues. The germline CDR1 and CDR2 sequences are SGHAT and FQNNGV. V was cut by 4 bases and J by 8 bases, with 12 bases left in between. The CDR3 spells CASSSAEGYTIYF. The DNA of the CDR3 is TGTGCCAGCAGCTCAGCCGAGGGATACACCATATATTTT.

The count of this clone is one. V and J are TRBV13 and TRBJ2-1; no firm D call. The V gene lost 0 bases and the J gene lost 7 bases, with 10 bases spanning the gap. Germline-derived CDR1 and CDR2 are PRHDT and FYEKMQ (reference sequence). The CDR3 loop spans 14 amino acids. CDR3 in DNA: TGTGCCAGCAGCTTAGGCTCTGAGAGGAATGAGCAGTTCTTC. It translates to CASSLGSERNEQFF.

The chain links TRBV27 to TRBJ2-7; TRBD1 agrees at 10 bases. CDR1 is MNHEY and CDR2 is SMNVEV in the germline V gene (reference sequence). CDR3 length: 17 residues. J was trimmed by 2 bases and V by 6 bases; bases with no gene match: 13. In DNA, the CDR3 is TGTGCCAGCAGCTTCACGGCCCCCGGGACAGGGGCCTACGAGCAGTACTTC. Its protein is CASSFTAPGTGAYEQYF.

This chain uses TRBV19 with TRBJ2-1; TRBD2 agrees at 9 bases. V was clipped by 5 bases and J by 9 bases; unmatched bases: 11. Germline CDR1 is LNHDA and CDR2 is SQIVND (reference sequence). This CDR3 has 15 amino acids. CDR3 region: CASSSWGSGRGEQFF. For the CDR3, the DNA is TGTGCCAGTAGTTCCTGGGGTAGCGGGAGAGGTGAGCAGTTCTTC.

The genes are TRBV14 and TRBJ1-5, with unresolved D. This CDR3 is 13 amino acids long. Between the trimmed V and J ends, which lost 0 bases and 7 bases, there was a span of 7 bases. The germline V gene encodes CDR1 SGHDN and CDR2 FVKESK. The CDR3 DNA is TGTGCCAGCAGCCAAGATCGAGGCCAGCCCCAGCATTTT. The encoded protein is CASSQDRGQPQHF.

The chain joins TRBV28 to TRBJ1-3; no reliable D call. The germline CDR1 and CDR2 sequences are MDHEN and SYDVKM. Trimming left V 3 bases short and J 0 bases short, with 12 bases between. This CDR3 has 16 residues. CDR3 nucleotides: TGTGCCAGCAGTTTCGCACCCGGGATCTCTGGAAACACCATATATTTT. Translation: CASSFAPGISGNTIYF.

V and J are TRBV6-5 and TRBJ2-7; the D gene is possibly TRBD1 (6 bases). Looked up from germline, CDR1 is MNHEY and CDR2 is SVGAGI. The CDR3 has 12 residues. The V gene lost 8 bases and the J gene lost 5 bases, with 13 bases spanning the gap. CDR3 nucleotide sequence: TGTGCCAGCCAGACAGGTCGGGACGAGCAGTACTTC. This translates into CASQTGRDEQYF.

The gene calls are TRBV15 and TRBJ2-3, with D tentatively TRBD1 (6 bases). The CDR3 is made up of 19 amino acids. Germline V gene sequence: CDR1 LNHNV, CDR2 YYDKDF (reference sequence). V lost 0 bases to trimming and J lost 0 bases, with 19 bases between them. Written as DNA, the CDR3 is TGTGCCACCAGCAGAGAGCGGAACCGAGTGGGGGCCAGCACAGATACGCAGTATTTT. Translated, it gives CATSRERNRVGASTDTQYF.

Comments on this clone: This sample includes further DNA sequences coding for the same CDR3. The V and J genes are TRBV28 and TRBJ2-5; no clear D. Looked up from germline, CDR1 is MDHEN and CDR2 is SYDVKM. The CDR3 has 14 residues. Trimming stripped 3 bases from V and 2 bases from J, with 10 bases between. The chain's CDR3 is CASSFARQQETQYF. CDR3 nucleotide sequence: TGTGCCAGCAGTTTCGCCAGGCAGCAAGAGACCCAGTACTTC.

This chain joins TRBV7-8 and TRBJ2-7, with D possibly TRBD2 on 6 matching bases. V was clipped by 8 bases and J by 3 bases, with 8 bases between them. Germline lookup yields CDR1 SGHVS and CDR2 FQNEAQ. The length of the CDR3 is 11 residues. CDR3 sequence reads: CASGGNYEQYF. The CDR3 DNA reads as TGTGCCAGCGGGGGGAACTACGAGCAGTACTTC. Filled out from reference TRBV7-8 and TRBJ2-7, the complete variable domain reads GAGVSQSPRYKVAKRGQDVALRCDPISGHVSLFWYQQALGQGPEFLTYFQNEAQLDKSGLPSDRFFAERPEGSVSTLKIQRTQQEDSAVYLCASGGNYEQYFGPGTRLTVT.

This clone has only one observation. J is TRBJ2-7 and V is TRBV29-1, with D possibly matching TRBD1 (5 bases). V was trimmed by 0 bases and J by 6 bases, leaving 15 bases between them. The CDR3 contains 14 residues. The germline V gene has CDR1 SQVTM and CDR2 ANQGSEA. CDR3 DNA: TGCAGCGTTGAAGACCGGCAGGGATTGTCCGAGCAGTACTTC. It yields the protein CSVEDRQGLSEQYF.

This clone was seen many times. The CDR3 bases are TGTGCCAGCAGTAAGACTAGCGGGAGGAACAATGAGCAGTTCTTC. Its protein is CASSKTSGRNNEQFF. This chain uses TRBV2 with TRBJ2-1; 13 nucleotides align to TRBD2. The germline V gene encodes CDR1 SNHLY and CDR2 FYNNEI. The CDR3 runs to 15 residues. V lost 5 bases, J lost 5 bases, and 3 bases stayed unmatched.

The chain recombines TRBV5-1 with TRBJ2-1, with 9 positions matching TRBD2. V was clipped by 1 base and J by 5 bases; unmatched bases: 16. The CDR3 contains 19 residues. Germline loops: CDR1 SGHRS, CDR2 YFSETQ. In DNA form, the CDR3 reads TGCGCCAGCAGCTTGCCTCGGCGGGAGGGATCTTCTAAGAACAATGAGCAGTTCTTC. This translates into CASSLPRREGSSKNNEQFF.

This clone showed up just a few times. Within the sample, other DNA sequences also encode this same CDR3. The chain has TRBV19 and TRBJ1-2, with 9 bases fitting TRBD1. The V gene's germline CDR1 is LNHDA and CDR2 SQIVND (reference sequence). CDR3 length equals 15 residues. V lost 4 bases, J lost 2 bases, and 5 bases stayed unmatched. CDR3 loop: CASSKPDRGNYGYTF. The CDR3 DNA follows: TGTGCCAGTAGTAAACCGGACAGGGGAAACTATGGCTACACCTTC.